This T cell receptor (beta chain) was recorded in a study of beta chain features in type 1 diabetes. Study-level points and caveats: Whether HLA type affects TCRB rearrangement stayed undetermined in the present work.

Expressed TCRB transcripts got sequenced, as all isolated RNA was reverse transcribed. The assay was immunoSEQ multiplex PCR, and TCRdb's table has in-frame clones only and misses some. Of over 65,000 clones listed, under 35% are singletons. V lost 0 bases and J lost 2, with 8 bases in between. Germline V gene lookup returns CDR1 SGHRS and CDR2 YFSETQ. This CDR3 is 15 amino acids long. Comment on this clone: What it recognizes is unknown.

V is TRBV5-1 and J is TRBJ1-4; weak D call: TRBD1 (6 bases). The TCR originated in a woman aged 18-29 years in good health. Sequenced material: stem cell memory CD4+ T cells from blood. The chain's CDR3 is CASSLVGGTNEKLFF. DNA of the CDR3: TGCGCCAGCAGCTTGGTTGGGGGCACTAATGAAAAACTGTTTTTT.